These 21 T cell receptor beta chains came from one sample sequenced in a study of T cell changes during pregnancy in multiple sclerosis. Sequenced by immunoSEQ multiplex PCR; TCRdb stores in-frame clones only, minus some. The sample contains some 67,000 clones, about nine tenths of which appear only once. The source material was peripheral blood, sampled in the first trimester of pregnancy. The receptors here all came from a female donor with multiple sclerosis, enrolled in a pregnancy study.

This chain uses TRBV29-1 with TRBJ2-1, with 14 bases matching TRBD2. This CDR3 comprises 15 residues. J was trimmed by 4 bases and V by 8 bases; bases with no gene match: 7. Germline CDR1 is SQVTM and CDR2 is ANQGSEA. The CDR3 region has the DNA TGCAGCTTTCAGACTAGCGGGAGGGGGTACAATGAGCAGTTCTTC. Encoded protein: CSFQTSGRGYNEQFF.

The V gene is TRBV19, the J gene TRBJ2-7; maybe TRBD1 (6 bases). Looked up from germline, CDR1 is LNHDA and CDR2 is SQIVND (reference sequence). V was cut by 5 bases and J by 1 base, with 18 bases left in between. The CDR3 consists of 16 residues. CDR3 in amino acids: CASSPSSGTRSYEQYF. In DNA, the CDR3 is TGTGCCAGTAGTCCAAGCTCCGGGACACGGTCCTACGAGCAGTACTTC.

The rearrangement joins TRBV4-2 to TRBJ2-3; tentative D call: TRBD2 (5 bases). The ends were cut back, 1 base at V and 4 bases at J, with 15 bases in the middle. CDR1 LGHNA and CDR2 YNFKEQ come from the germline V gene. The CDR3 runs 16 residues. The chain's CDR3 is CASSQARRAPSDTQYF. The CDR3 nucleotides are TGTGCCAGCAGCCAAGCTCGGCGGGCCCCCTCAGATACGCAGTATTTT.

CDR3 sequence: CASTRQGAGEKLFF. The DNA for the CDR3 is TGTGCCAGCACCCGACAGGGGGCAGGGGAAAAACTGTTTTTT. This chain joins TRBV2 and TRBJ1-4, with 10 bases aligning to TRBD1. Germline lookup yields CDR1 SNHLY and CDR2 FYNNEI. J was trimmed by 8 bases and V by 7 bases; bases with no gene match: 7. CDR3 size: 14 residues.

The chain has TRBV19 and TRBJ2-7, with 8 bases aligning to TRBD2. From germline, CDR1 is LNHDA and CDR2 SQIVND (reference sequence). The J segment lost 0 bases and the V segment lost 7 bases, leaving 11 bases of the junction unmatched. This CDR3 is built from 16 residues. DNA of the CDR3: TGTGCCAGTAAAATAGGGCGGGAGGCTCCCTCCTACGAGCAGTACTTC. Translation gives CASKIGREAPSYEQYF. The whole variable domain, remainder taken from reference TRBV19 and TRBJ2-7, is DGGITQSPKYLFRKEGQNVTLSCEQNLNHDAMYWYRQDPGQGLRLIYYSQIVNDFQKGDIAEGYSVSREKKESFPLTVTSAQKNPTAFYLCASKIGREAPSYEQYFGPGTRLTVT.

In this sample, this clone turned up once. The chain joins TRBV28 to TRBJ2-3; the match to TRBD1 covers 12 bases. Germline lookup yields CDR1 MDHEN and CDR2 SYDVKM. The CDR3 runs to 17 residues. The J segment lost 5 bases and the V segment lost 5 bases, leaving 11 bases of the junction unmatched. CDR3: CASSPPRDRGLKDTQYF. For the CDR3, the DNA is TGTGCCAGCAGTCCGCCCCGGGACAGGGGGCTAAAAGATACGCAGTATTTT.

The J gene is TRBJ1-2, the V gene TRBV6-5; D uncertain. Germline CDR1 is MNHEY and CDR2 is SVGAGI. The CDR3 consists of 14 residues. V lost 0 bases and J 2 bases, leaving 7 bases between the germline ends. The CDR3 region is CASSYSGRNYGYTF. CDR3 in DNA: TGTGCCAGCAGTTACTCGGGCAGGAACTATGGCTACACCTTC.

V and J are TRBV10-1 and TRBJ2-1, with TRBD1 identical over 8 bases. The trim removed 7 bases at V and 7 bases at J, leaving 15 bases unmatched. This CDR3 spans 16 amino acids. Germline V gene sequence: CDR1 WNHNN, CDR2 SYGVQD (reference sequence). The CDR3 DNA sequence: TGCGCCAGCATATCGGACAGGGCGGACATGAGGAATGAGCAGTTCTTC. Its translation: CASISDRADMRNEQFF.

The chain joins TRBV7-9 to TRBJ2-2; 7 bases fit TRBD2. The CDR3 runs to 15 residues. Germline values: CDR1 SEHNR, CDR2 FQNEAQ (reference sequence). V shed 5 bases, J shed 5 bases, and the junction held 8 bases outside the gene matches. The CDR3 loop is CASSVSGTKTGELFF. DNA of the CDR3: TGTGCCAGCAGCGTATCCGGGACTAAGACCGGGGAGCTGTTTTTT.

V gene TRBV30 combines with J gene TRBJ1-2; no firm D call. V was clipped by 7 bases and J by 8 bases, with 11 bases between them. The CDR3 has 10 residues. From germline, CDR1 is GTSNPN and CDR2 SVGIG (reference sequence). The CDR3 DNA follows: TGTGCCTCTCCATCGGGAGGCTACACCTTC. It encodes CASPSGGYTF.

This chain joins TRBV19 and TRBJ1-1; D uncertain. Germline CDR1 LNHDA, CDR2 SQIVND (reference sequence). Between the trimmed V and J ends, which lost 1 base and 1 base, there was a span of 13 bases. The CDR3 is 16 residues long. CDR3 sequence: CASSIGALSPNTEAFF. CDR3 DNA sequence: TGTGCCAGTAGTATAGGAGCCTTATCACCGAACACTGAAGCTTTCTTT.

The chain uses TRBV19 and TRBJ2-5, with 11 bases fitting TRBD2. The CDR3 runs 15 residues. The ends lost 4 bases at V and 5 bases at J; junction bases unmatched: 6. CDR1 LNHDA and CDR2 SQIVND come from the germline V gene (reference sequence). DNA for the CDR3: TGTGCCAGTAGTAGCAGACTAGCGGGGTTGGAGACCCAGTACTTC. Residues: CASSSRLAGLETQYF. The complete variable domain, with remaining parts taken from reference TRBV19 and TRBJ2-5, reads DGGITQSPKYLFRKEGQNVTLSCEQNLNHDAMYWYRQDPGQGLRLIYYSQIVNDFQKGDIAEGYSVSREKKESFPLTVTSAQKNPTAFYLCASSSRLAGLETQYFGPGTRLLVL.

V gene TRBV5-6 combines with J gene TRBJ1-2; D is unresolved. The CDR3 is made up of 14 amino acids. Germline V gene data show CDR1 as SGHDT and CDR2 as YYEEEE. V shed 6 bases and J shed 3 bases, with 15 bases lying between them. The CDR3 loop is CASTPSLGDYGYTF. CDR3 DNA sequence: TGTGCCAGCACCCCGTCGCTAGGAGACTATGGCTACACCTTC.

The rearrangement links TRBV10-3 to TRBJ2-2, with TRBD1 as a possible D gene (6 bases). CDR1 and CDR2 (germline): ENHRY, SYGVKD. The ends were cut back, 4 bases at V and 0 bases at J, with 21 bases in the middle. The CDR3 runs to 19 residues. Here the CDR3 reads CAISGSKVTGPTNTGELFF. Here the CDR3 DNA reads TGTGCCATCAGTGGGTCAAAGGTGACAGGCCCCACGAACACCGGGGAGCTGTTTTTT.

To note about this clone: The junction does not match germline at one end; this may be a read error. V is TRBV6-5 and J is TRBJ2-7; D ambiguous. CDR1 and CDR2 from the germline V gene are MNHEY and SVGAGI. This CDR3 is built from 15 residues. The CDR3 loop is CASSYGDYGSSEQYF. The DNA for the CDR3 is TGTGCCAGCAGTTATGGAGATTACGGATCCTCCGAGCAGTACTTC.

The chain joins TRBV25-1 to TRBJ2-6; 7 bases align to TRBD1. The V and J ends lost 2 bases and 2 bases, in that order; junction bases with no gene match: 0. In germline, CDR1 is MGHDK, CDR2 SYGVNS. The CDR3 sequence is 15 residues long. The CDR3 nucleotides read TGTGCCAGCAGTGAAGACAGGGCTGGGGCCAACGTCCTGACTTTC. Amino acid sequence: CASSEDRAGANVLTF.

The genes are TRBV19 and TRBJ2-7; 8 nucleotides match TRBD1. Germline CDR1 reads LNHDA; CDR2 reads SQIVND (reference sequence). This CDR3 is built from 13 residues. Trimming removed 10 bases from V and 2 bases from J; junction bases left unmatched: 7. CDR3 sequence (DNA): TGTGCCACGAAAGAGACAGGGGCCTACGAGCAGTACTTC. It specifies CATKETGAYEQYF.

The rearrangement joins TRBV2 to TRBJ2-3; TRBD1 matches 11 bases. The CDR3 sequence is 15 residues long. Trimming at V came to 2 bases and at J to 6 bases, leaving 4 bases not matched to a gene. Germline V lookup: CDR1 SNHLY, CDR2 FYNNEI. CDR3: CASSELGQGVDTQYF. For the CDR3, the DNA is TGTGCCAGCAGTGAATTGGGACAGGGGGTGGATACGCAGTATTTT.

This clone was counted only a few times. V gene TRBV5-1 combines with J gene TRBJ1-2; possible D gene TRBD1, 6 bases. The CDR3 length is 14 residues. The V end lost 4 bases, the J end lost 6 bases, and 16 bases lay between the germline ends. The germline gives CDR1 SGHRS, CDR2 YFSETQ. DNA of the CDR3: TGCGCCAGCAGCCCCGAGAGGGGGATCCATGGCTACACCTTC. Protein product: CASSPERGIHGYTF.

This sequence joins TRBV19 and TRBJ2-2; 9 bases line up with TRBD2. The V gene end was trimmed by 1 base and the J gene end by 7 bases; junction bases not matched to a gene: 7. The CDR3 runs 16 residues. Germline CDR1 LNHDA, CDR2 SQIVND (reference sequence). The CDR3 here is CASSIGAGGPYGELFF. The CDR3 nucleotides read TGTGCCAGTAGTATAGGTGCGGGGGGGCCTTACGGGGAGCTGTTTTTT.

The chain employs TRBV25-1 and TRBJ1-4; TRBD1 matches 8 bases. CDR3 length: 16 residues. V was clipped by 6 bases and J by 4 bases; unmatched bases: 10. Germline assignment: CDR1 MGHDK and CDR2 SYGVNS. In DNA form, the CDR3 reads TGTGCCAGCAGCGCCCGGACAGGGACTCTTAATGAAAAACTGTTTTTT. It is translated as CASSARTGTLNEKLFF.